The entry below gives a single TCR beta chain sequence along with its context. Antigen specificity is unknown. There are 13 residues in the CDR3. Germline values: CDR1 LNHDA, CDR2 SQIVND (reference sequence). The V end lost 10 bases, the J end lost 5 bases, and 17 bases lay between the germline ends. This entry comes from a study of vaccination effects on CD4 cells after COVID-19. Upon completion of more than 9 days in culture, CD4+ T cells were isolated. Vaccine administered to participants consisted of two doses of either BNT162b2 or mRNA-1273. Method: immunoSEQ multiplex PCR; TCRdb's copy keeps in-frame clones and lacks some. The sample consists of approximately 70,000 clones, 65% to 80% of them appearing once.

The source was CD4+ T cells from PBMCs cultured without peptide, collected after COVID-19 vaccination. This chain links TRBV19 with TRBJ1-2; TRBD1 is a possible D gene (6 bases). This clonotype originated in a human donor who received a COVID-19 vaccine. CDR3 amino acids: CATQINREYGYTF. CDR3 nucleotides: TGTGCCACCCAAATCAACAGGGAGTATGGCTACACCTTC. Drawing the rest from reference TRBV19 and TRBJ1-2, the complete variable domain is DGGITQSPKYLFRKEGQNVTLSCEQNLNHDAMYWYRQDPGQGLRLIYYSQIVNDFQKGDIAEGYSVSREKKESFPLTVTSAQKNPTAFYLCATQINREYGYTFGSGTRLTVV.